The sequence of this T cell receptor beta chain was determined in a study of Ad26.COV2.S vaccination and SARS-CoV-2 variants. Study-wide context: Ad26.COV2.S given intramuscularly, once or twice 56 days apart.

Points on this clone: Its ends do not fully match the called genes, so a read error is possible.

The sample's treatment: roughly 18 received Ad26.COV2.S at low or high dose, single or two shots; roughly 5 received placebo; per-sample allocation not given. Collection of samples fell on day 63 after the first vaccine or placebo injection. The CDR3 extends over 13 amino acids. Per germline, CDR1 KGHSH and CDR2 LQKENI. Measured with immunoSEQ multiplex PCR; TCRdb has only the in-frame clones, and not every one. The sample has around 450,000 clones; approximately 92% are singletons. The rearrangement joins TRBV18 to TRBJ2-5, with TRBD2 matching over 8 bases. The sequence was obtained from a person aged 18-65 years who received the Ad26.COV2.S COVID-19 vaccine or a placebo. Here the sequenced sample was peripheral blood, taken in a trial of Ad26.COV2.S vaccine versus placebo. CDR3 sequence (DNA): TGTGCCAGCGCACCGGGGGGGCAAGAGACCCAGTACTTC. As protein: CASAPGGQETQYF.